The next 27 T cell receptor beta chains were all read from a single sample in a study of blood T cell repertoires in COVID-19. Sequenced by immunoSEQ multiplex PCR; TCRdb stores in-frame clones only, minus some. Of roughly 170,000 clones detected, about nine tenths appear once; the ten largest clones hold approximately 24%. Specimen: peripheral blood. All receptors come from a man between 60 and 75 years old with acute or convalescent COVID-19.

V and J are TRBV7-8 and TRBJ1-1; D uncertain. Trimming removed 7 bases at V and 9 bases at J, with 12 bases between. CDR3 length equals 11 residues. Looked up from germline, CDR1 is SGHVS and CDR2 is FQNEAQ. CDR3 loop: CASTPQLQAFF. For the CDR3, the DNA is TGTGCCAGCACACCCCAACTCCAAGCTTTCTTT.

This chain uses TRBV6-5 with TRBJ1-2; D might be TRBD1 (5 bases). This CDR3 has 14 residues. CDR1 and CDR2 from the germline V gene are MNHEY and SVGAGI. The V gene lost 6 bases and the J gene lost 8 bases, with 19 bases spanning the gap. Here the CDR3 reads CASSLKLGTGGYTF. In DNA form, the CDR3 reads TGTGCCAGCAGCCTAAAACTAGGGACTGGCGGCTACACCTTC.

DNA of the CDR3: TGTGCCAGCTCAACTGGGACAGGGAACACCGGGGAGCTGTTTTTT. It codes for CASSTGTGNTGELFF. V usage is TRBV18 and J usage is TRBJ2-2, with TRBD1 matching over 8 bases. The germline gives CDR1 KGHSH, CDR2 LQKENI. V trimming: 5 bases; J trimming: 1 base; junction bases outside the gene matches: 3. There are 15 residues in the CDR3.

This clone has a single count. This chain uses TRBV24-1 with TRBJ1-4, with D unclear. The length of the CDR3 is 14 residues. Germline assignment: CDR1 KGHDR and CDR2 SFDVKD. Trimming stripped 1 base from V and 3 bases from J, with 5 bases between. For the CDR3, the DNA is TGTGCCACCAGTGATTTCTCGTCTAATGAAAAACTGTTTTTT. Its translation is CATSDFSSNEKLFF.

DNA of the CDR3: TGTGCCAGCAGCTTGGGCCGGGACAGGCTATCTGGGGCCAACGTCCTGACTTTC. Amino acids: CASSLGRDRLSGANVLTF. The chain combines TRBV7-6 with TRBJ2-6; 8 nucleotides line up with TRBD1. V lost 3 bases and J lost 1; bases outside the gene matches: 8. The CDR3 has 18 residues. Per the germline V gene, CDR1 is SGHVS and CDR2 is FNYEAQ.

V is TRBV2 and J is TRBJ1-6; 11 positions agree with TRBD1. V was pared by 5 bases and J by 11 bases, with 5 bases of the junction left unmatched. CDR1 and CDR2 (germline): SNHLY, FYNNEI. The CDR3 covers 14 residues. The CDR3 DNA sequence: TGTGCCAGCAGTCCGGACAGGGGGCCGACACCCCTCCACTTT. This codes for CASSPDRGPTPLHF.

In this sample, this clone turned up once. An end of the junction does not agree with germline; a read error may underlie this. The chain is built from TRBV19 and TRBJ1-5; D possibly corresponds to TRBD1 (6 bases). CDR1 is LNHDA and CDR2 is SQIVND in the germline V gene (reference sequence). This CDR3 comprises 15 residues. CDR3 in amino acids: CASSRSTGSIQPQHF. For the CDR3, the DNA is TGTGCCAGTAGTAGATCCACAGGGAGCATTCAGCCCCAGCATTTT.

A word on this clone: Other DNA sequences in the same sample also yield this CDR3. The CDR3 loop reads CASSPGQGSYGYTF. The CDR3 DNA sequence: TGTGCCAGTAGTCCCGGACAGGGATCATATGGCTACACCTTC. The V and J genes are TRBV19 and TRBJ1-2, with 8 bases lining up with TRBD1. Germline CDR1 reads LNHDA; CDR2 reads SQIVND (reference sequence). J lost 5 bases, V lost 5 bases, and 7 bases had no gene match. The CDR3 runs to 14 residues.

The rearrangement links TRBV4-3 to TRBJ2-1; 9 bases are shared with TRBD1. Unmatched junction bases numbered 9, after V lost 4 bases and J lost 8 bases. CDR1 is LGHNA, CDR2 YSLEER, per germline. This CDR3 is built from 15 residues. In DNA, the CDR3 is TGCGCCAGCAGCCGCCGACAGGGGGTGGGAGATGAGCAGTTCTTC. Translated: CASSRRQGVGDEQFF.

The chain combines TRBV6-6 with TRBJ1-2; no clear D. The CDR3 sequence is 15 residues long. Per germline, CDR1 MNHNY and CDR2 SVGAGI (reference sequence). With 2 bases removed from V and 1 base from J, the gap between germline ends came to 11 bases. CDR3 bases: TGTGCCAGCAGTTACACCACACAGAGTAACTATGGCTACACCTTC. This sequence encodes CASSYTTQSNYGYTF.

This clone was detected once. V is TRBV6-1 and J is TRBJ1-5, with D tentatively TRBD1 (6 bases). Looked up from germline, CDR1 is MNHNS and CDR2 is SASEGT. V was clipped by 3 bases and J by 3 bases, with 15 bases between them. There are 16 residues in the CDR3. This chain's CDR3 is CASSEDSPENNQPQHF. DNA of the CDR3: TGTGCCAGCAGTGAGGACAGCCCTGAGAACAATCAGCCCCAGCATTTT.

This chain's CDR3 is CASSREQGAQYGYTF. The CDR3 DNA reads as TGCGCCAGCAGCCGAGAACAGGGGGCTCAATATGGCTACACCTTC. The V and J genes are TRBV4-1 and TRBJ1-2; 9 positions match TRBD1. The V and J ends lost 4 bases and 5 bases, in that order; junction bases with no gene match: 8. The length of the CDR3 is 15 residues. Germline V CDR1 and CDR2: MGHRA, YSYEKL.

This chain links TRBV5-1 with TRBJ1-3, with 10 bases lining up with TRBD1. Trimming removed 5 bases from V and 2 bases from J; junction bases left unmatched: 7. The CDR3 is 16 amino acids. Germline V CDR1 and CDR2: SGHRS, YFSETQ. CDR3 residues: CASSFTGTGAGNTIYF. In DNA form, the CDR3 reads TGCGCCAGCAGTTTCACCGGGACAGGGGCTGGAAACACCATATATTTT.

The rearrangement uses TRBV5-6 and TRBJ1-5, with TRBD1 matching 8 bases. The germline V gene encodes CDR1 SGHDT and CDR2 YYEEEE. Trimming removed 2 bases from V and 3 bases from J; junction bases left unmatched: 7. This CDR3 comprises 16 residues. CDR3: CASSFGTGSFNQPQHF. The CDR3 region has the DNA TGTGCCAGCAGCTTCGGGACAGGCAGTTTCAATCAGCCCCAGCATTTT.

This clone was seen once. The chain employs TRBV23-1 and TRBJ1-5, with 10 bases matching TRBD1. TRBV23-1 is sorted into the ORF group, with uncertain function. The V and J ends lost 0 bases and 0 bases, in that order; junction bases with no gene match: 11. The CDR3 loop spans 20 amino acids. The DNA for the CDR3 is TGCGCCAGCAGTCAATCGGGGACAGGGGATCGCATTTATAGCAATCAGCCCCAGCATTTT. Translation gives CASSQSGTGDRIYSNQPQHF.

Only a few counts were recorded for this clone. V usage is TRBV14 and J usage is TRBJ2-7; perhaps TRBD1 as D (6 bases). The CDR3 totals 14 residues. The ends were cut back, 0 bases at V and 0 bases at J, with 6 bases in the middle. Germline V gives CDR1 SGHDN, CDR2 FVKESK. This CDR3 is CASSQDRGSYEQYV. In DNA form, the CDR3 reads TGTGCCAGCAGCCAAGACAGGGGCTCCTACGAGCAGTACGTC.

The V and J genes are TRBV6-2 or TRBV6-3 and TRBJ1-1; 8 bases agree with TRBD1. This CDR3 has 19 amino acids. Germline V gives CDR1 MNHEY, CDR2 SVGEGT. V shed 2 bases, J shed 5 bases, and the junction held 19 bases outside the gene matches. The CDR3 region is CASSYKRTGNLGGRTEAFF. DNA of the CDR3: TGTGCCAGCAGTTACAAAAGGACAGGGAATCTGGGTGGAAGAACTGAAGCTTTCTTT.

The CDR3 bases are TGTGCCAGTAGTCTCTGGACTAGCGGGAGGGCCGGCGGGGAGACCCAGTACTTC. Encoded protein: CASSLWTSGRAGGETQYF. The gene calls are TRBV19 and TRBJ2-5; the match to TRBD2 covers 15 bases. Germline V gives CDR1 LNHDA, CDR2 SQIVND (reference sequence). The length of the CDR3 is 18 residues. Trimming cost V 5 bases and J 5 bases; bases outside gene matches: 12.

The chain uses TRBV7-9 and TRBJ1-5, with D maybe TRBD1 (5 bases). CDR1 SEHNR and CDR2 FQNEAQ come from the germline V gene (reference sequence). Trimming shortened V by 5 bases and J by 3 bases, and 11 bases separated the two germline ends. The CDR3 covers 14 residues. The CDR3 nucleotides read TGTGCCAGCAGCCCAAAGGGGCCCAATCAGCCCCAGCATTTT. Its protein product is CASSPKGPNQPQHF.

CDR3 in DNA: TGTGCCAGCAGCCGGAATAGCGGGGGAGCAGATACGCAGTATTTT. It translates to CASSRNSGGADTQYF. The chain couples TRBV3-1 (or the pseudogene TRBV3-2) to TRBJ2-3, with 9 bases lining up with TRBD2. The germline CDR1 and CDR2 sequences are LGHDT and YNNKEL (reference sequence). The CDR3 is made up of 15 amino acids. J was trimmed by 4 bases and V by 4 bases; bases with no gene match: 6.

The chain links TRBV19 to TRBJ1-3, with 7 bases lining up with TRBD1. Germline V gene data show CDR1 as LNHDA and CDR2 as SQIVND (reference sequence). With V trimmed by 8 bases and J by 2 bases, 9 bases remained unmatched. This CDR3 region has 15 residues. CDR3 coding DNA: TGTGCCAGTGCCCCACAGGGGCCCGCTGGAAACACCATATATTTT. It translates to CASAPQGPAGNTIYF. Together with reference TRBV19 and TRBJ1-3, the CDR3 gives the full variable domain: DGGITQSPKYLFRKEGQNVTLSCEQNLNHDAMYWYRQDPGQGLRLIYYSQIVNDFQKGDIAEGYSVSREKKESFPLTVTSAQKNPTAFYLCASAPQGPAGNTIYFGEGSWLTVV.

The rearrangement joins TRBV6-4 to TRBJ1-6, with D unclear. V was clipped by 4 bases and J by 4 bases, with 8 bases between them. The length of the CDR3 is 14 residues. The germline gives CDR1 MRHNA, CDR2 SNTAGT. The CDR3 DNA reads TGTGCCAGCAGTGTGGAGGGATATAATTCACCCCTCCACTTT. Its translation: CASSVEGYNSPLHF.

The chain combines TRBV11-3 with TRBJ1-4; TRBD1 is a possible D gene (5 bases). The V gene lost 1 base and the J gene lost 5 bases, with 14 bases spanning the gap. The CDR3 has 16 residues. CDR1 and CDR2 from the germline V gene are SGHNT and YENEEA. CDR3 bases: TGTGCCAGCAGCTTAGTTGGAGGGACCGGCAATGAAAAACTGTTTTTT. It translates to CASSLVGGTGNEKLFF.

The chain employs TRBV6-2 or TRBV6-3 and TRBJ2-7, with D maybe TRBD1 (6 bases). V lost 5 bases and J lost 3, with 17 bases in between. This CDR3 has 15 residues. Per the germline V gene, CDR1 is MNHEY and CDR2 is SVGEGT. DNA of the CDR3: TGTGCCAGCAGTCAGTGGACAGAGAATTACTACGAGCAGTACTTC. Its translation: CASSQWTENYYEQYF.

The genes are TRBV2 and TRBJ1-6; 7 bases fit TRBD1. Per the germline V gene, CDR1 is SNHLY and CDR2 is FYNNEI. The ends lost 11 bases at V and 7 bases at J; junction bases unmatched: 8. This CDR3 has 13 amino acids. The CDR3 DNA is TGTGCCGCTCCCCAAGGGGGCAATTCACCCCTCCACTTT. This sequence encodes CAAPQGGNSPLHF.

This clone has just one count. The chain joins TRBV2 to TRBJ2-1; tentative D call: TRBD2 (5 bases). V dropped 3 bases and J dropped 6 bases, with 15 bases sitting between them. Germline lookup yields CDR1 SNHLY and CDR2 FYNNEI. The length of the CDR3 is 15 residues. CDR3 sequence: CASSEDGVPLNEQFF. The CDR3 DNA reads as TGTGCCAGCAGTGAGGACGGGGTGCCACTCAATGAGCAGTTCTTC.

V gene TRBV19 combines with J gene TRBJ1-1; the D is unclear. V lost 5 bases, J lost 4 bases, and 14 bases lay in between. The CDR3 totals 14 residues. Germline CDR1 LNHDA, CDR2 SQIVND (reference sequence). As DNA, the CDR3 is TGTGCCAGTAGTTCTCGGGAAGGGAGCACTGAAGCTTTCTTT. It translates to CASSSREGSTEAFF.